The TCR beta chain under discussion was sequenced for a study of blood T cell repertoires in COVID-19. Background on the study: Italy, Spain and the United States were the sources of the convalescent and acute COVID-19 samples. PBMCs, B-cell-depleted T cells, or T cells provided the cDNA or gDNA that made up the material.

Authors' analysis steps: Counts of nucleated cells, estimated from reference gene primer amplification, were obtained. Here immunoSEQ multiplex PCR was the method, and the copy in TCRdb shows in-frame clones only, minus some. V, J and clone size derive from that table, while D and trimming were established from the DNA sequence. The repertoire holds some 150,000 clones, 80% to 90% seen once, with roughly 2.6% in the top ten. This clone appeared a single time. The trim removed 7 bases at V and 9 bases at J, leaving 6 bases unmatched. This CDR3 has 12 amino acids. Sequenced: peripheral blood. The sequence was obtained from a human donor with acute or convalescent COVID-19. The donor label of this sample is uncertain. V gene TRBV12-3 or TRBV12-4 combines with J gene TRBJ2-1; 7 positions match TRBD1. CDR3: CASTGTVGEQFF. The CDR3 DNA sequence: TGTGCCAGCACCGGGACAGTAGGTGAGCAGTTCTTC.